The clone carrying this T cell receptor beta chain was observed a few times. TCRdb re-derived calls from the 5' RACE reads in MiXCR, one entry per CDR3 protein. The table includes more than 400,000 distinct CDR3 sequences, roughly 15% detected once. Donors uniformly comprised healthy Caucasians. This record comes from a study of identical twins. V was trimmed by 2 bases and J by 7 bases, leaving 9 bases between them. Per the germline V gene, CDR1 is SGHTS and CDR2 is YDEGEE. CDR3 length: 12 residues. This same sample was also part of a study on yellow fever vaccine responses in identical twins. That source adds: Twins showed a vaccine T cell response that reportedly seemed partly convergent, partly personalized.

This receptor was taken from a woman aged 18-29 years in good health. The sample taken for sequencing was CD4+ T cells sorted from blood. The chain couples TRBV5-8 to TRBJ1-1; weak D call: TRBD1 (5 bases). Written as DNA, the CDR3 is TGTGCCAGCAGCTTTTGGACACGTGAAGCTTTCTTT. Its translation: CASSFWTREAFF.